This T cell receptor beta chain was documented in a study of blood T cell repertoires in COVID-19. At the level of the study: Both acute and convalescent COVID-19 samples were obtained from the United States, Italy and Spain. Nucleic acid was either cDNA or gDNA, and it came from T cells, B-cell-depleted T cells, or PBMCs.

Per the study methods: For nucleated cells, counts were estimated from reference gene primer amplification. Clones were sequenced by immunoSEQ multiplex PCR, and TCRdb holds only the in-frame ones, with some missing. That table is the source of V, J and clone size, and D and trimming were worked out from the DNA. The sample consists of some 180,000 clones, roughly 76% of them appearing once. With 7 bases clipped from V and 2 bases from J, the junction kept 7 bases outside the gene matches. The CDR3 sequence is 15 residues long. Germline CDR1 reads WSHSY; CDR2 reads SAAADI. The rearrangement links TRBV10-2 to TRBJ1-4; 7 bases agree with TRBD1. This receptor was obtained from a woman between 35 and 50 years old with COVID-19, enrolled during active disease. Sequenced sample: peripheral blood. The CDR3 region is CASKQGPATNEKLFF. The CDR3 DNA follows: TGCGCCAGCAAACAGGGGCCGGCGACTAATGAAAAACTGTTTTTT.